This entry lists 22 T cell receptor beta chains sequenced from one sample in a study of shared clonotypes between healthy human individuals. Here immunoSEQ multiplex PCR was the method, and the copy in TCRdb shows in-frame clones only, minus some. The data show 2 million to 2.5 million clones, 80% to 95% seen once. Sample: naive CD4+ T cells from PBMCs. The sample's subset: CD45RA+ positively selected. Every receptor here comes from a man between 18 and 35 years old in good health. Some clones in this sample may be carry-over from other donors' samples.

The J gene is TRBJ2-2, the V gene TRBV28, with 7 positions matching TRBD2. The V gene end was trimmed by 5 bases and the J gene end by 6 bases; junction bases not matched to a gene: 9. The germline gives CDR1 MDHEN, CDR2 SYDVKM. The CDR3 spans 15 residues. DNA for the CDR3: TGTGCCAGCAGTCCCCATCGACTAGCTCCCGGGGAGCTGTTTTTT. It yields the protein CASSPHRLAPGELFF. The whole variable domain, filled in from reference TRBV28 and TRBJ2-2, reads DVKVTQSSRYLVKRTGEKVFLECVQDMDHENMFWYRQDPGLGLRLIYFSYDVKMKEKGDIPEGYSVSREKKERFSLILESASTNQTSMYLCASSPHRLAPGELFFGEGSRLTVL.

The sample holds a few counts of this clone. The sample has other DNA sequences that encode this CDR3 too. The chain carries TRBV18 and TRBJ1-2, with a weak D call TRBD1 (6 bases). CDR3 size: 13 residues. Trimming stripped 2 bases from V and 4 bases from J, with 8 bases between. CDR1 and CDR2 (germline): KGHSH, LQKENI. The CDR3 bases are TGTGCCAGCTCACCAGGACAGCCCTATGGCTACACCTTC. Residues: CASSPGQPYGYTF.

This clone came up once. V gene TRBV19 combines with J gene TRBJ2-7; D might be TRBD2 (5 bases). This CDR3 contains 16 residues. Trimming left V 3 bases short and J 1 base short, with 16 bases between. Germline CDR1 and CDR2: LNHDA and SQIVND (reference sequence). The CDR3: CASSIGLPRGSYEQYF. The CDR3 DNA reads as TGTGCCAGTAGTATCGGTCTTCCCCGGGGATCCTACGAGCAGTACTTC.

DNA for the CDR3: TGTGCCAGCTCAGAACGGACGACCGGGGAGCTGTTTTTT. Translation: CASSERTTGELFF. The chain links TRBV18 to TRBJ2-2; D is unresolved. Between the trimmed V and J ends, which lost 5 bases and 5 bases, there was a span of 9 bases. Germline V gene sequence: CDR1 KGHSH, CDR2 LQKENI. The CDR3 is 13 residues long.

On this clone itself: The sample holds other DNA sequences that translate to the same CDR3. V gene TRBV5-1 combines with J gene TRBJ1-2; D not resolved. The V end was cut by 0 bases, the J end by 0 bases, with 6 bases between. The V gene's germline CDR1 is SGHRS and CDR2 YFSETQ. This CDR3 region has 14 residues. CDR3 DNA sequence: TGCGCCAGCAGCTTGGTTCCAGCTAACTATGGCTACACCTTC. As protein: CASSLVPANYGYTF.

The J gene is TRBJ2-3, the V gene TRBV19; D is perhaps TRBD2 (5 bases). Trimming removed 7 bases at V and 3 bases at J, with 20 bases between. The CDR3 has 16 amino acids. Germline CDR1 and CDR2: LNHDA and SQIVND (reference sequence). CDR3 sequence reads: CASTRVGSGRTDTQYF. For the CDR3, the DNA is TGTGCCAGTACAAGAGTAGGAAGCGGACGAACAGATACGCAGTATTTT.

Concerning this clone: Other DNA sequences of this sample code for an identical CDR3. The chain is built from TRBV19 and TRBJ2-2; tentative D call: TRBD2 (6 bases). The germline V and J ends were trimmed by 3 bases and 0 bases, with 8 bases remaining between them. CDR3 length: 15 amino acids. Per germline, CDR1 LNHDA and CDR2 SQIVND (reference sequence). CDR3 coding DNA: TGTGCCAGTAGTATCGGCGGGACGAACACCGGGGAGCTGTTTTTT. The encoded protein is CASSIGGTNTGELFF.

This clone was counted between two and nine times. The identical CDR3 is also encoded by other nucleotide sequences in the sample. The chain combines TRBV20-1 with TRBJ2-1, with D perhaps matching TRBD2 (6 bases). V lost 2 bases and J lost 7, with 6 bases in between. The CDR3 runs 11 residues. Germline CDR1 is DFQATT and CDR2 is SNEGSKA (reference sequence). The CDR3 region is CSARRGNEQFF. DNA for the CDR3: TGCAGTGCTAGACGGGGGAATGAGCAGTTCTTC.

V usage is TRBV5-1 and J usage is TRBJ2-1; TRBD2 matches at 10 bases. This CDR3 has 16 residues. Germline-derived CDR1 and CDR2 are SGHRS and YFSETQ. The V and J ends lost 7 bases and 6 bases, in that order; junction bases with no gene match: 13. This chain's CDR3 is CASVSVAGGSFNEQFF. In DNA form, the CDR3 reads TGCGCCAGCGTCTCCGTAGCGGGAGGTTCATTCAATGAGCAGTTCTTC.

The chain links TRBV19 to TRBJ1-5, with D possibly matching TRBD1 (6 bases). The V gene's germline CDR1 is LNHDA and CDR2 SQIVND (reference sequence). V was clipped by 7 bases and J by 5 bases, with 15 bases between them. The CDR3 totals 14 residues. CDR3 sequence: CASTLGARDQPQHF. The CDR3 coding sequence is TGTGCCAGTACCCTGGGGGCGCGAGATCAGCCCCAGCATTTT. Drawing the rest from reference TRBV19 and TRBJ1-5, the complete variable domain is DGGITQSPKYLFRKEGQNVTLSCEQNLNHDAMYWYRQDPGQGLRLIYYSQIVNDFQKGDIAEGYSVSREKKESFPLTVTSAQKNPTAFYLCASTLGARDQPQHFGDGTRLSIL.

This chain connects TRBV7-9 to TRBJ2-3; D possibly corresponds to TRBD2 (5 bases). CDR1 and CDR2 from the germline V gene are SEHNR and FQNEAQ (reference sequence). Trimming left V 5 bases short and J 3 bases short, with 12 bases between. The CDR3 sequence is 14 residues long. DNA of the CDR3: TGTGCCAGCAGCCCTGACTATGGGACAGATACGCAGTATTTT. Its protein product is CASSPDYGTDTQYF.

This clone has more than one count but fewer than ten. The CDR3 nucleotides are TGTGCCAGCAGCTTAATGGCGGGTTCAGGGCCCCAGCATTTT. Encoded protein: CASSLMAGSGPQHF. The V and J genes are TRBV9 and TRBJ1-5; the D is unclear. Per the germline V gene, CDR1 is SGDLS and CDR2 is YYNGEE. The CDR3 is 14 residues long. V lost 4 bases and J lost 9, with 17 bases in between.

The chain has TRBV5-1 and TRBJ1-1; D not certain. Germline CDR1 is SGHRS and CDR2 is YFSETQ. CDR3 size: 14 residues. V was cut by 4 bases and J by 1 base, with 11 bases left in between. The CDR3 DNA sequence: TGCGCCAGCAGCGGGTTGGGATCGAACACTGAAGCTTTCTTT. Protein sequence: CASSGLGSNTEAFF.

CDR3 nucleotide sequence: TGCGCCAGCAGCTTGGACAGGGGATTCTCTGGGGCCAACGTCCTGACTTTC. It codes for CASSLDRGFSGANVLTF. The chain has TRBV5-1 and TRBJ2-6; 7 bases match TRBD1. Germline CDR1 reads SGHRS; CDR2 reads YFSETQ. This CDR3 has 17 residues. V was clipped by 0 bases and J by 0 bases; unmatched bases: 3.

To note about this clone: The identical CDR3 is also encoded by other nucleotide sequences in the sample. The chain is built from TRBV6-5 and TRBJ2-5; the match to TRBD1 covers 7 bases. Trimming took 6 bases from V and 2 from J; bases not matched to a gene: 6. Germline values: CDR1 MNHEY, CDR2 SVGAGI. CDR3 length: 14 amino acids. The CDR3 DNA is TGTGCCAGCAGCCGTGGGACAGCTCAAGAGACCCAGTACTTC. This encodes CASSRGTAQETQYF.

The chain carries TRBV19 and TRBJ1-2; 9 bases agree with TRBD1. The CDR3 totals 13 residues. In germline, CDR1 is LNHDA, CDR2 SQIVND (reference sequence). Trimming cost V 8 bases and J 5 bases; bases outside gene matches: 6. CDR3 nucleotides: TGTGCCAGTCATACGGACAGGGGATATGGCTACACCTTC. Translation: CASHTDRGYGYTF.

V gene TRBV6-5 combines with J gene TRBJ2-7, with TRBD2 matching 7 bases. Trimming took 2 bases from V and 1 from J; bases not matched to a gene: 5. Germline CDR1 is MNHEY and CDR2 is SVGAGI. The CDR3 has 15 residues. CDR3 residues: CASSYPAGPSYEQYF. The CDR3 nucleotides are TGTGCCAGCAGTTACCCAGCGGGACCGTCCTACGAGCAGTACTTC.

The genes are TRBV4-1 and TRBJ1-2; D unresolved. The V end lost 5 bases, the J end lost 0 bases, and 16 bases lay between the germline ends. This CDR3 region has 16 residues. The germline V gene has CDR1 MGHRA and CDR2 YSYEKL. CDR3 nucleotides: TGCGCCAGCAGCTCCGTGTCGGCCCGTACTAACTATGGCTACACCTTC. This translates into CASSSVSARTNYGYTF.

The CDR3 region has the DNA TGTGCCAGCAGCCAAGGGGGACAGGGGGCCTATGAGCAGTTCTTC. This translates into CASSQGGQGAYEQFF. The genes are TRBV14 and TRBJ2-1; TRBD1 matches at 12 bases. V gave up 1 base and J gave up 8 bases; unmatched junction bases: 3. The CDR3 covers 15 residues. Germline V gene data show CDR1 as SGHDN and CDR2 as FVKESK.

The gene calls are TRBV4-1 and TRBJ2-3, with TRBD2 matching over 13 bases. V shed 1 base, J shed 6 bases, and the junction held 7 bases outside the gene matches. The CDR3 totals 17 residues. CDR1 and CDR2 from the germline V gene are MGHRA and YSYEKL. CDR3 sequence (DNA): TGCGCCAGCAGCCAAGCAACTAGCGGGAGGGCTTCGGATACGCAGTATTTT. It yields the protein CASSQATSGRASDTQYF.

About this clone: This same CDR3 is encoded by further DNA sequences in the sample. This chain uses TRBV7-2 with TRBJ2-5; D gene unclear. Trimming removed 1 base from V and 4 bases from J, with 4 bases in between. This CDR3 is built from 12 residues. CDR1 is SGHTA and CDR2 is FQGNSA in the germline V gene. As DNA, the CDR3 is TGTGCCAGCAGCTTAGTCCTAGAGACCCAGTACTTC. It is translated as CASSLVLETQYF.

The chain recombines TRBV10-2 with TRBJ2-7, with D uncertain. Per the germline V gene, CDR1 is WSHSY and CDR2 is SAAADI. This CDR3 is built from 13 residues. V dropped 0 bases and J dropped 3 bases, with 6 bases sitting between them. CDR3 in DNA: TGCGCCAGCAGTGAGTCGCCCTTCTACGAGCAGTACTTC. Its protein product is CASSESPFYEQYF.